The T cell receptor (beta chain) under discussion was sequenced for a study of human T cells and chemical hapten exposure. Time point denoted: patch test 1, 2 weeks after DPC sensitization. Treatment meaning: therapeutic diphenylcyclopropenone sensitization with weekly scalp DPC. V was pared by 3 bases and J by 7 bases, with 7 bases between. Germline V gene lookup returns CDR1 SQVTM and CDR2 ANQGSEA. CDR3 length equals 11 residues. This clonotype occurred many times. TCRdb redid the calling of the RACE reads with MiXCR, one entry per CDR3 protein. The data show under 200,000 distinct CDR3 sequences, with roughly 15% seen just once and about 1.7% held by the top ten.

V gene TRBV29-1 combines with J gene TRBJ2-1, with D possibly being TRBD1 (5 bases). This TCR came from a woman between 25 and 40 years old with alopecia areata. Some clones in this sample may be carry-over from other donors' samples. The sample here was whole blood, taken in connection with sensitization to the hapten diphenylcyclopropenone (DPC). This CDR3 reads CSVDRTNEQFF. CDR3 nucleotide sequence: TGCAGCGTTGACCGGACAAATGAGCAGTTCTTC.